This T cell receptor (beta chain) was retrieved from a study of T cells in Graves' hyperthyroidism and ophthalmopathy. The wider study: Peripheral blood was obtained at initial diagnosis, preceding any treatment.

Germline CDR1 reads MNHNS; CDR2 reads SASEGT. The CDR3 runs 14 residues. V was shortened by 6 bases and J by 4 bases, with 16 bases between the two germline ends. Amplified regions were TCR beta CDR3 sequences from RNA transcripts. RT-PCR in the first round (using the HTBI primer set) targeted the TCR CDR3. From the multiplex PCR reads, TCRdb called clonotypes with MiXCR, one entry per CDR3 protein. The sample yields a few hundred thousand distinct CDR3 sequences, around 16% seen once. The patients, who ranged from 18 to 65 in age, presented with newly diagnosed hyperthyroidism lasting under 2 months.

The TCR comes from a man aged 35-49 years with Graves' hyperthyroidism. J is TRBJ2-7 and V is TRBV6-1; D may be TRBD2 (5 bases). The sequenced material came from blood. The CDR3 loop is CASSISRGLYEQYF. The CDR3 DNA sequence: TGTGCCAGCAGCATCAGTCGGGGTTTGTACGAGCAGTACTTC.